This T cell receptor (beta chain) stems from a study of blood T cell repertoires in COVID-19. Clones were sequenced by immunoSEQ multiplex PCR, and TCRdb holds only the in-frame ones, with some missing. The sample has some 110,000 clones; about 90% are singletons. Trimming shortened V by 5 bases and J by 7 bases, and 11 bases separated the two germline ends. The CDR3 sequence is 11 residues long. Germline assignment: CDR1 DFQATT and CDR2 SNEGSKA (reference sequence). Sequenced material: peripheral blood. This clonotype was obtained from a man aged 70 or older who had recovered from COVID-19. This chain uses TRBV20-1 with TRBJ1-2; D ambiguous. The CDR3 region is CSASPRFGYTF. In DNA form, the CDR3 reads TGCAGTGCTTCCCCCCGGTTTGGCTACACCTTC.